This TCR beta chain was found in a study of graft-versus-host responses after intestinal transplantation. In the study overall: Anti-thymocyte globulin was used for induction in all recipients, who then took tacrolimus and steroids for approximately 3 years.

The method was immunoSEQ multiplex PCR; TCRdb's version includes in-frame clones alone and lacks a portion of them. The table lists nearly 95,000 clones, about 93% of them singletons. Concerning this clone itself: The antigen is undetermined.

Trimming pared 4 bases from V and 6 bases from J, leaving 11 bases between. The CDR3 consists of 13 residues. CDR1 is MNHEY, CDR2 SMNVEV, per germline (reference sequence). The sequence derives from a human donor who received an intestinal transplant. Here the sequenced sample was unstimulated CD8+ T cells sorted from spleen or lymph node cells, taken before intestinal transplant. This chain joins TRBV27 and TRBJ2-3; the D gene is possibly TRBD2 (6 bases). The CDR3 DNA is TGTGCCAGCAGTTCCCGACTAGACGATACGCAGTATTTT. This encodes CASSSRLDDTQYF.